A single sample gave rise to the 14 T cell receptor beta chains below, sequenced in a study of blood T cell repertoires in COVID-19. Sequenced by immunoSEQ multiplex PCR; TCRdb stores in-frame clones only, minus some. The sample carries approximately 82,000 clones, more than 85% recorded once. Sequencing was performed on peripheral blood. The receptors originated from a man in his 70s with active or convalescent COVID-19.

The rearrangement joins TRBV5-6 to TRBJ2-7, with a weak D call TRBD2 (5 bases). The CDR3 covers 12 residues. Germline CDR1 and CDR2: SGHDT and YYEEEE. Deletions cut 4 bases from V and 3 bases from J, with 8 bases between. The CDR3 sequence is CASSHRGYEQYF. The CDR3, as DNA: TGTGCCAGCAGCCACCGGGGCTACGAGCAGTACTTC.

The CDR3 sequence: CAWGRDFSTEAFF. The CDR3 DNA reads as TGTGCCTGGGGCCGGGACTTCAGCACTGAAGCTTTCTTT. This sequence joins TRBV30 and TRBJ1-1; TRBD1 is a possible D gene (5 bases). Trimming stripped 5 bases from V and 4 bases from J, with 14 bases between. The CDR3 has 13 residues. Germline CDR1 and CDR2: GTSNPN and SVGIG (reference sequence).

J is TRBJ2-1 and V is TRBV19, with 7 bases matching TRBD2. The CDR3 totals 15 residues. Germline assignment: CDR1 LNHDA and CDR2 SQIVND (reference sequence). Unmatched junction bases numbered 5, after V lost 3 bases and J lost 3 bases. The CDR3 spells CASSMGGSGYNEQFF. CDR3 in DNA: TGTGCCAGTAGTATGGGCGGGAGCGGCTACAATGAGCAGTTCTTC.

This sequence joins TRBV18 and TRBJ2-5; TRBD2 aligns across 8 bases. The CDR3 contains 15 residues. The J segment lost 1 base and the V segment lost 6 bases, leaving 7 bases of the junction unmatched. CDR1 and CDR2 from the germline V gene are KGHSH and LQKENI. In DNA, the CDR3 is TGTGCCAGCTCTTCAAACGGGGGGGCCCAAGAGACCCAGTACTTC. It codes for CASSSNGGAQETQYF. The full variable domain, in which reference TRBV18 and TRBJ2-5 provide the parts outside the CDR3, is NAGVMQNPRHLVRRRGQEARLRCSPMKGHSHVYWYRQLPEEGLKFMVYLQKENIIDESGMPKERFSAEFPKEGPSILRIQQVVRGDSAAYFCASSSNGGAQETQYFGPGTRLLVL.

This sequence joins TRBV7-2 and TRBJ1-6; D call uncertain. The germline V and J ends were trimmed by 2 bases and 6 bases, with 8 bases remaining between them. The length of the CDR3 is 14 residues. CDR1 and CDR2 from the germline V gene are SGHTA and FQGNSA. This CDR3 reads CASSLIRFNSPLHF. The CDR3 DNA is TGTGCCAGCAGCTTAATACGGTTTAATTCACCCCTCCACTTT.

The J gene is TRBJ2-3, the V gene TRBV18; 11 bases are a match to TRBD1. Germline CDR1 is KGHSH and CDR2 is LQKENI. V shed 5 bases, J shed 2 bases, and the junction held 6 bases outside the gene matches. This CDR3 has 16 amino acids. CDR3 amino acids: CASSSGTGGNTDTQYF. CDR3 DNA sequence: TGTGCCAGCTCATCAGGGACAGGGGGAAACACAGATACGCAGTATTTT.

This chain connects TRBV7-9 to TRBJ1-6; the D gene is possibly TRBD1 (5 bases). The length of the CDR3 is 16 residues. V was cut by 5 bases and J by 1 base, with 12 bases left in between. Germline CDR1 is SEHNR and CDR2 is FQNEAQ (reference sequence). CDR3 sequence reads: CASSPFDSSYNSPLHF. Here the CDR3 DNA reads TGTGCCAGCAGCCCATTCGACAGTTCCTATAATTCACCCCTCCACTTT.

The chain carries TRBV28 and TRBJ1-5, with D perhaps TRBD1 (6 bases). V lost 6 bases to trimming and J lost 9 bases, with 12 bases between them. The CDR3 runs 12 residues. CDR1 and CDR2 (germline): MDHEN, SYDVKM. The CDR3 loop is CASSTGLRPQHF. The DNA for the CDR3 is TGTGCCAGCAGCACAGGGTTGAGGCCCCAGCATTTT.

In this sample, this clone turned up a few times. This sequence joins TRBV3-1 (or the pseudogene TRBV3-2) and TRBJ1-1, with D perhaps TRBD1 (5 bases). Germline V gene data show CDR1 as LGHDT and CDR2 as YNNKEL (reference sequence). The CDR3 has 14 amino acids. V dropped 1 base and J dropped 6 bases, with 12 bases sitting between them. As DNA, the CDR3 is TGTGCCAGCAGCCAAGCAGGGCGTAGGGCTGAAGCTTTCTTT. Encoded protein: CASSQAGRRAEAFF.

The chain combines TRBV19 with TRBJ1-3; a weak D match, TRBD1 (6 bases). The CDR3 totals 13 residues. CDR1 and CDR2 (germline): LNHDA, SQIVND (reference sequence). Trimming removed 4 bases from V and 2 bases from J, with 6 bases in between. As DNA, the CDR3 is TGTGCCAGTAGTAGGACAGCTGGAAACACCATATATTTT. As protein: CASSRTAGNTIYF.

CDR3 in amino acids: CASSNLQTPASTGELFF. The DNA for the CDR3 is TGTGCCAGTTCCAATTTACAGACCCCGGCGAGCACCGGGGAGCTGTTTTTT. The rearrangement links TRBV19 to TRBJ2-2, with D unclear. With 8 bases removed from V and 4 bases from J, the gap between germline ends came to 23 bases. The CDR3 sequence is 17 residues long. Germline CDR1 is LNHDA and CDR2 is SQIVND (reference sequence).

This chain links TRBV7-9 with TRBJ1-1; 8 bases agree with TRBD1. The CDR3 runs to 14 residues. Unmatched junction bases numbered 5, after V lost 4 bases and J lost 4 bases. From germline, CDR1 is SEHNR and CDR2 FQNEAQ (reference sequence). CDR3 coding DNA: TGTGCCAGCAGCTCTCAGGGGGCATCCACTGAAGCTTTCTTT. The encoded protein is CASSSQGASTEAFF.

V and J are TRBV19 and TRBJ1-4; D gene ambiguous. The V gene's germline CDR1 is LNHDA and CDR2 SQIVND (reference sequence). The CDR3 runs 17 residues. Trimming took off 3 bases at V and 6 bases at J, with 20 bases between the two ends. CDR3 nucleotides: TGTGCCAGTAGTATGTGGGGAAGAGGGCCGGTGGATGAAAAACTGTTTTTT. Amino acid sequence: CASSMWGRGPVDEKLFF.

The J gene is TRBJ2-1, the V gene TRBV7-2; TRBD2 is a possible D gene (5 bases). CDR1 and CDR2 from the germline V gene are SGHTA and FQGNSA. CDR3 length: 13 amino acids. Trimming took 6 bases from V and 5 from J, leaving 11 bases between them. The CDR3 DNA reads TGTGCCAGCAGGGGGAGTTGGAACAATGAGCAGTTCTTC. It translates to CASRGSWNNEQFF.